Listed below are T cell receptor beta chains from one sample, sequenced in a study of shared clonotypes between healthy human individuals. TCRdb keeps only in-frame clones here, not all; method: immunoSEQ multiplex PCR. The top ten hold less than 0.55% of the sample, which has some 1.5 million clones, around 98% seen once. The sample taken for sequencing was naive CD4+ T cells sorted from blood. These receptors were taken from a man younger than 40 in good health. Each CDR3 is given with its conserved first and last residue. The order of the fields is V gene, D gene, J gene, CDR3 length, clone size, CDR3 protein, CDR3 DNA. The D gene is left open where the match is weak. Rows may omit the clone size; those that give it use once, few, many or a size class.

v_call: TRBV6-4; d_call: TRBD1; j_call: TRBJ2-3; cdr3_length: 15; clone_size: NA; cdr3_aa: CASSLGTGKTDTQYF; cdr3_nt: TGTGCCAGCAGTCTAGGGACAGGAAAGACAGATACGCAGTATTTT
v_call: TRBV10-1; d_call: TRBD1; j_call: TRBJ2-1; cdr3_length: 15; clone_size: NA; cdr3_aa: CASSDGTAWLGEQFF; cdr3_nt: TGCGCCAGCAGTGACGGGACAGCCTGGTTAGGGGAGCAGTTCTTC
v_call: TRBV6-1; d_call: TRBD2; j_call: TRBJ2-2; cdr3_length: 17; clone_size: NA; cdr3_aa: CASSDPLLADNTGELFF; cdr3_nt: TGTGCCAGCAGTGATCCCCTCCTAGCGGATAACACCGGGGAGCTGTTTTTT
v_call: TRBV6-1; d_call: NA; j_call: TRBJ2-7; cdr3_length: 14; clone_size: once; cdr3_aa: CASSFHRPGDEQYF; cdr3_nt: TGTGCCAGCAGTTTTCATAGGCCGGGGGACGAGCAGTACTTC
v_call: TRBV21-1; d_call: NA; j_call: TRBJ1-2; cdr3_length: 14; clone_size: NA; cdr3_aa: CASIGPWGSYGYTF; cdr3_nt: TGTGCCAGCATTGGGCCCTGGGGATCCTATGGCTACACCTTC
v_call: TRBV28; d_call: NA; j_call: TRBJ2-5; cdr3_length: 14; clone_size: NA; cdr3_aa: CASSFLFRLETQYF; cdr3_nt: TGTGCCAGCAGTTTTTTGTTTCGTTTAGAGACCCAGTACTTC
v_call: TRBV10-2; d_call: NA; j_call: TRBJ2-7; cdr3_length: 14; clone_size: NA; cdr3_aa: CASLRRGYSYEQYF; cdr3_nt: TGCGCCAGTTTGCGACGGGGGTACTCCTACGAGCAGTACTTC
v_call: TRBV4-1; d_call: TRBD2; j_call: TRBJ2-5; cdr3_length: 14; clone_size: NA; cdr3_aa: CASSLTSGRETQYF; cdr3_nt: TGCGCCAGCAGCCTAACTAGCGGGAGAGAGACCCAGTACTTC
v_call: TRBV11-3; d_call: TRBD1; j_call: TRBJ1-5; cdr3_length: 15; clone_size: NA; cdr3_aa: CASSVDRGVQQPQHF; cdr3_nt: TGTGCCAGCAGCGTGGACAGGGGAGTTCAACAGCCCCAGCATTTT
v_call: TRBV7-9; d_call: NA; j_call: TRBJ1-4; cdr3_length: 15; clone_size: NA; cdr3_aa: CASSSDQGANEKLFF; cdr3_nt: TGTGCCAGCAGCTCCGACCAGGGAGCTAATGAAAAACTGTTTTTT
v_call: TRBV28; d_call: NA; j_call: TRBJ2-1; cdr3_length: 16; clone_size: NA; cdr3_aa: CASSTFGGPTLNEQFF; cdr3_nt: TGTGCCAGCAGTACGTTCGGGGGGCCGACGCTTAATGAGCAGTTCTTC
v_call: TRBV28; d_call: TRBD1; j_call: TRBJ2-2; cdr3_length: 15; clone_size: NA; cdr3_aa: CASSVTQGRSGELFF; cdr3_nt: TGTGCCAGCAGTGTGACACAGGGGAGATCCGGGGAGCTGTTTTTT
v_call: TRBV19; d_call: TRBD1; j_call: TRBJ2-5; cdr3_length: 14; clone_size: NA; cdr3_aa: CASSITGGAGTQYF; cdr3_nt: TGTGCCAGTAGTATAACAGGGGGCGCGGGGACCCAGTACTTC
v_call: TRBV5-1; d_call: NA; j_call: TRBJ2-5; cdr3_length: 16; clone_size: NA; cdr3_aa: CASSLGSLGYVETQYF; cdr3_nt: TGCGCCAGCAGCTTGGGATCATTGGGGTATGTGGAGACCCAGTACTTC
v_call: TRBV18; d_call: NA; j_call: TRBJ1-3; cdr3_length: 14; clone_size: NA; cdr3_aa: CASSPELTGNTIYF; cdr3_nt: TGTGCCAGCTCACCAGAATTAACCGGAAACACCATATATTTT
v_call: TRBV19; d_call: NA; j_call: TRBJ2-7; cdr3_length: 11; clone_size: NA; cdr3_aa: CASKGLNEQYF; cdr3_nt: TGTGCAAGTAAGGGGCTGAACGAGCAGTACTTC
v_call: TRBV19; d_call: TRBD1; j_call: TRBJ2-3; cdr3_length: 13; clone_size: NA; cdr3_aa: CASNDRVTDTQYF; cdr3_nt: TGTGCCAGTAACGACAGGGTCACAGATACGCAGTATTTT
v_call: TRBV2; d_call: TRBD2; j_call: TRBJ2-2; cdr3_length: 13; clone_size: few; cdr3_aa: CAGSGRETGELFF; cdr3_nt: TGTGCCGGGAGCGGGAGGGAAACCGGGGAGCTGTTTTTT
v_call: TRBV18; d_call: NA; j_call: TRBJ1-5; cdr3_length: 16; clone_size: NA; cdr3_aa: CASSRGLFNSNQPQHF; cdr3_nt: TGTGCCAGCTCACGGGGATTATTCAATAGCAATCAGCCCCAGCATTTT
v_call: TRBV19; d_call: TRBD1; j_call: TRBJ1-1; cdr3_length: 16; clone_size: NA; cdr3_aa: CASSPNIYRGYTEAFF; cdr3_nt: TGTGCCAGTAGCCCCAACATATACAGGGGGTATACTGAAGCTTTCTTT
v_call: TRBV2; d_call: NA; j_call: TRBJ2-1; cdr3_length: 13; clone_size: NA; cdr3_aa: CASSVNRQNEQFF; cdr3_nt: TGTGCCAGCAGCGTAAACCGTCAAAATGAGCAGTTCTTC
v_call: TRBV5-1; d_call: NA; j_call: TRBJ1-1; cdr3_length: 15; clone_size: NA; cdr3_aa: CASSLVVGMNTEAFF; cdr3_nt: TGCGCCAGCAGCTTGGTTGTGGGCATGAACACTGAAGCTTTCTTT
v_call: TRBV18; d_call: TRBD2; j_call: TRBJ2-4; cdr3_length: 13; clone_size: NA; cdr3_aa: CASTTGGKGLGHF; cdr3_nt: TGTGCCAGCACGACCGGGGGGAAGGGACTAGGGCACTTC
v_call: TRBV11-3; d_call: NA; j_call: TRBJ2-2; cdr3_length: 17; clone_size: NA; cdr3_aa: CASSLGSGTAATGELFF; cdr3_nt: TGTGCCAGCAGCTTAGGCTCCGGGACGGCCGCCACCGGGGAGCTGTTTTTT
v_call: TRBV6-5; d_call: NA; j_call: TRBJ2-7; cdr3_length: 14; clone_size: NA; cdr3_aa: CASSYSGRGIEQYF; cdr3_nt: TGTGCCAGCAGTTACTCTGGCAGGGGTATCGAGCAGTACTTC
v_call: TRBV29-1; d_call: TRBD2; j_call: TRBJ2-1; cdr3_length: 16; clone_size: NA; cdr3_aa: CSVPRTRTSGKYEQFF; cdr3_nt: TGCAGCGTTCCCCGAACCCGGACTAGCGGGAAATATGAGCAGTTCTTC
v_call: TRBV7-8; d_call: TRBD1; j_call: TRBJ1-2; cdr3_length: 13; clone_size: NA; cdr3_aa: CASSPRTGPGYTF; cdr3_nt: TGTGCCAGCAGCCCACGGACAGGCCCTGGCTACACCTTC
v_call: TRBV29-1; d_call: NA; j_call: TRBJ2-1; cdr3_length: 12; clone_size: NA; cdr3_aa: CTIELSYNEQFF; cdr3_nt: TGCACCATTGAACTCTCCTACAATGAGCAGTTCTTC
v_call: TRBV5-1; d_call: NA; j_call: TRBJ2-4; cdr3_length: 16; clone_size: NA; cdr3_aa: CASSSTGVSGMGIQYF; cdr3_nt: TGCGCCAGCAGTTCGACCGGGGTTTCCGGGATGGGCATTCAGTACTTC
v_call: TRBV18; d_call: NA; j_call: TRBJ1-4; cdr3_length: 13; clone_size: NA; cdr3_aa: CASSPQGNEKLFF; cdr3_nt: TGTGCCAGCTCCCCCCAGGGTAATGAAAAACTGTTTTTT
v_call: TRBV7-9; d_call: TRBD2; j_call: TRBJ2-5; cdr3_length: 14; clone_size: NA; cdr3_aa: CASSFGGFGETQYF; cdr3_nt: TGTGCCAGCAGCTTCGGGGGGTTCGGCGAGACCCAGTACTTC
v_call: TRBV15; d_call: NA; j_call: TRBJ1-4; cdr3_length: 15; clone_size: NA; cdr3_aa: CATSRDSRRAEKLFF; cdr3_nt: TGTGCCACCAGCAGAGATAGCAGGCGGGCTGAAAAACTGTTTTTT
v_call: TRBV10-1; d_call: TRBD2; j_call: TRBJ2-5; cdr3_length: 16; clone_size: NA; cdr3_aa: CASSESILADQETQYF; cdr3_nt: TGCGCCAGCAGTGAGTCTATCCTAGCGGACCAAGAGACCCAGTACTTC
v_call: TRBV18; d_call: NA; j_call: TRBJ1-2; cdr3_length: 14; clone_size: once; cdr3_aa: CASSPGSGSDGYTF; cdr3_nt: TGTGCCAGCTCACCCGGGTCGGGTTCGGATGGCTACACCTTC
v_call: TRBV18; d_call: NA; j_call: TRBJ2-6; cdr3_length: 16; clone_size: NA; cdr3_aa: CASSPLQGSGANVLTF; cdr3_nt: TGTGCCAGCTCACCGTTACAGGGTTCTGGGGCCAACGTCCTGACTTTC
v_call: TRBV4-3; d_call: NA; j_call: TRBJ2-3; cdr3_length: 15; clone_size: NA; cdr3_aa: CASSQGGGYTDTQYF; cdr3_nt: TGCGCCAGCAGCCAAGGAGGGGGGTACACAGATACGCAGTATTTT